This TCR beta chain stems from a study of CD8 T cells in Susac syndrome. The study's findings and limits: An acknowledgment was made by the study that its TCR sequencing and HLA analysis involved relatively few individuals.

TCR beta sequencing covered blood CD8+ and CD4+ T cells. The CDR3 has 16 residues. In germline, CDR1 is DFQATT, CDR2 SNEGSKA (reference sequence). The V segment lost 3 bases and the J segment 3 bases; nucleotides outside the gene matches: 6. This clonotype came up once. What it binds is unknown. Reverse transcription of roughly 0.5 to 1 ug RNA used random hexamers. With immunoSEQ multiplex PCR, TCR beta CDR3 was amplified across 54 Vbeta and 13 Jbeta. From the immunoSEQ multiplex PCR reads, TCRdb called clonotypes with MiXCR, one entry per CDR3 protein. The sample has about 130,000 distinct CDR3 sequences; around 94% are singletons.

This TCR was sampled from a human donor with multiple sclerosis. The chain is built from TRBV20-1 and TRBJ2-1, with 12 bases lining up with TRBD2. The sequenced sample consisted of CD4+ T cells from PBMCs. DNA for the CDR3: TGCAGTGCTAGCCCTAGCGGGAGGGCGGGCTACAATGAGCAGTTCTTC. Protein product: CSASPSGRAGYNEQFF.